What follows describes a single T cell receptor (beta chain). The sample originates from a study of T cells in Graves' hyperthyroidism and ophthalmopathy. Patients showing uncontrolled infection, other autoimmune disease, pregnancy or lactation were ineligible. In making diagnoses, clinical symptoms, serum thyroxine and TRAb, thyroid ultrasound and orbital computed tomography were all used. The V gene's germline CDR1 is DFQATT and CDR2 SNEGSKA (reference sequence). V gave up 0 bases and J gave up 0 bases, with 11 bases separating them. CDR3 length: 15 amino acids. Researchers amplified the TCR beta CDR3 regions from RNA transcripts. HTBI primers were the set used in a first-round RT-PCR of the TCR CDR3. TCRdb used MiXCR to reprocess the multiplex PCR reads, holding one entry per CDR3 protein. The data hold 500,000 to 800,000 distinct CDR3 sequences, with just under 45% observed a single time.

The clonotype comes from an adult man with Graves' disease, either hyperthyroidism or ophthalmopathy (not recorded which). Sequenced material: peripheral blood or thyroid tissue (not recorded which). The rearrangement joins TRBV20-1 to TRBJ2-5, with D maybe TRBD1 (5 bases). CDR3 DNA: TGCAGTGCTAGAGATGGGGCAGCCTACCAAGAGACCCAGTACTTC. Translated, it gives CSARDGAAYQETQYF.